The T cell receptor (beta chain) under discussion was sequenced for a study of brain metastases from non-small cell lung cancer. The table came from immunoSEQ multiplex PCR; TCRdb's copy has only in-frame clones and leaves some out. The table lists around 1,400 clones, about 82% of them singletons. The sample comprised tumor-adjacent normal tissue. The sequence was collected from a donor aged 40 or over with non-small cell lung cancer.

The CDR3 nucleotides read TGTGCCAGCAGCGTGGGAATGAACACTGAAGCTTTCTTT. It codes for CASSVGMNTEAFF. The V and J genes are TRBV9 and TRBJ1-1; D is ambiguous. V lost 2 bases and J 0 bases, leaving 5 bases between the germline ends. The germline V gene encodes CDR1 SGDLS and CDR2 YYNGEE. The CDR3 loop spans 13 amino acids.